The entry below describes one T cell receptor beta chain. Its specificity is not known. This sample was taken from a study of cytomegalovirus exposure and HLA in healthy donors. Whole-study findings and limits: The study carried out a later analysis of TCR beta sequences. It associated around 17,000 of them with specific HLA alleles at a false discovery rate of 0.05.

Germline CDR1 SGHDN, CDR2 FVKESK. The CDR3 covers 14 residues. V was cut by 1 base and J by 3 bases, with 8 bases left in between. PCR employed 60 Vbeta and 13 Jbeta primers. Method: immunoSEQ multiplex PCR; TCRdb's copy keeps in-frame clones and lacks some. The sample has more than 150,000 clones, 75% to 85% seen once; the top ten hold approximately 1.2%. V gene TRBV14 combines with J gene TRBJ2-3, with D uncertain. This clonotype originated in a girl aged 2-9 years in good health and CMV-seropositive. The sample was PBMCs. The chain's CDR3 is CASSQVRNTDTQYF. DNA for the CDR3: TGTGCCAGCAGCCAAGTCAGGAATACAGATACGCAGTATTTT.